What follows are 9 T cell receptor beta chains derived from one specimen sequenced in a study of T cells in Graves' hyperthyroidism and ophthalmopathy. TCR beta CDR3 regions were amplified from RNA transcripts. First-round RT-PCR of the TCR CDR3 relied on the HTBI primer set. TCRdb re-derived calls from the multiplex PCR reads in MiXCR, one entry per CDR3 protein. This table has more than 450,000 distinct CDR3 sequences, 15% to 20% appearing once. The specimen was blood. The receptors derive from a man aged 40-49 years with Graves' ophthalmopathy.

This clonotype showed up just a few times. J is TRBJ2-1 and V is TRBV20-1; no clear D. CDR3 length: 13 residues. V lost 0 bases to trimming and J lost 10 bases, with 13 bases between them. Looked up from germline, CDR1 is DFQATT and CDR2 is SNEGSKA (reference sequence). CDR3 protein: CSARDAPRLEQFF. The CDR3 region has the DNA TGCAGTGCTAGAGATGCGCCACGTCTGGAGCAGTTCTTC.

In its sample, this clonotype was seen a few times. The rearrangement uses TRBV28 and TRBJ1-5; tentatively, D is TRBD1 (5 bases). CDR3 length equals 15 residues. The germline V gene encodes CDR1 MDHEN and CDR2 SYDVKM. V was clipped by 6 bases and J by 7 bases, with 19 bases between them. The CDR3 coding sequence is TGTGCCAGCAGCTTCGGGGGGGTCCTTTGGCAGCCCCAGCATTTT. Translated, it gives CASSFGGVLWQPQHF.

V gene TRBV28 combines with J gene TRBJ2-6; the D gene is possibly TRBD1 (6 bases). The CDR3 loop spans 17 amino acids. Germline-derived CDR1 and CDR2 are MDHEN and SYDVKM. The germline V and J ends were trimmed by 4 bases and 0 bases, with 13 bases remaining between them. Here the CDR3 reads CASSSGAPYSGANVLTF. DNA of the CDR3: TGTGCCAGCAGTTCAGGGGCCCCCTACTCTGGGGCCAACGTCCTGACTTTC.

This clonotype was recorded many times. CDR3 region: CASSPTEARDTQYF. CDR3 DNA sequence: TGTGCCAGCAGCCCGACAGAGGCTCGGGATACGCAGTATTTT. The chain has TRBV3-1 and TRBJ2-3, with D maybe TRBD1 (5 bases). CDR1 LGHDT and CDR2 YNNKEL come from the germline V gene (reference sequence). Trimming pared 4 bases from V and 6 bases from J, leaving 14 bases between. The CDR3 consists of 14 residues.

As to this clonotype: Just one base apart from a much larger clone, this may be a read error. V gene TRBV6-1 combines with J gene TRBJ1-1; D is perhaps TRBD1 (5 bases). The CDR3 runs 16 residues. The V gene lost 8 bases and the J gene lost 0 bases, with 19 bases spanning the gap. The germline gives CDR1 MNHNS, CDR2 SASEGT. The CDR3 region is CASEKGRRGMNTEAFF. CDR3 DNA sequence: TGTGCCAGCGAGAAGGGGCGCCGAGGCATGAACACTGAAGCTTTCTTT.

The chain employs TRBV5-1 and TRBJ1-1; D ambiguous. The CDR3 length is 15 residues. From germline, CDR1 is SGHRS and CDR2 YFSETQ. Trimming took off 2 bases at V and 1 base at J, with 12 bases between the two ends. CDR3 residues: CASSFLPTSNTEAFF. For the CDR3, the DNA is TGCGCCAGCAGCTTTTTACCGACCTCGAACACTGAAGCTTTCTTT.

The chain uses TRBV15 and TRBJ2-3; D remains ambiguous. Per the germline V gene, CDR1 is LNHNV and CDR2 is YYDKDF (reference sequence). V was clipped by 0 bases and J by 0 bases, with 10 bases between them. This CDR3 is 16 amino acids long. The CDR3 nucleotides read TGTGCCACCAGCAGAGATCCGAGGCAGAGCACAGATACGCAGTATTTT. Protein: CATSRDPRQSTDTQYF.

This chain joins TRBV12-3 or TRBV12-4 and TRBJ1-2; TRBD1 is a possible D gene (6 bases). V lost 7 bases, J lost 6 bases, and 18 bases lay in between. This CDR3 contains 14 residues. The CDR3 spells CASTPKGGRNGYTF. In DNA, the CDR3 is TGTGCCAGCACCCCCAAGGGGGGGCGAAATGGCTACACCTTC.

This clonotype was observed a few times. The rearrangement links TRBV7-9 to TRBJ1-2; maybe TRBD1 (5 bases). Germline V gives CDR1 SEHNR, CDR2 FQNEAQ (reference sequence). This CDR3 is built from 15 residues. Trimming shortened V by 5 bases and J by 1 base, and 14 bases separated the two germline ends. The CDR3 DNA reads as TGTGCCAGCAGCCCACTTCGGGGGGTTAACTATGGCTACACCTTC. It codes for CASSPLRGVNYGYTF.